The subject of this entry is one T cell receptor (beta chain). Both 60 Vbeta primers and 13 Jbeta primers went into the PCR. The method was immunoSEQ multiplex PCR; TCRdb's version includes in-frame clones alone and lacks a portion of them. The data show roughly 140,000 clones, 60% to 85% seen once. This entry comes from a study of cytomegalovirus exposure and HLA in healthy donors. V was cut by 1 base and J by 0 bases, with 9 bases left in between. Germline lookup yields CDR1 MNHEY and CDR2 SMNVEV (reference sequence). The CDR3 extends over 15 amino acids. The J gene is TRBJ1-1, the V gene TRBV27; D gene ambiguous. The clonotype originates from a male donor in good health and CMV-seronegative. The specimen was PBMCs. This CDR3 is CASSLWEGVNTEAFF. CDR3 DNA sequence: TGTGCCAGCAGTTTATGGGAGGGAGTGAACACTGAAGCTTTCTTT.